Listed here are 21 T cell receptor beta chains from one sample, sequenced in a study of OX40 agonist ivuxolimab in advanced cancers. The repertoire was sequenced with immunoSEQ multiplex PCR; TCRdb's copy has only in-frame clones and lacks some. This table holds approximately 100,000 clones, approximately 85% found once. The starting material was CD4+ or CD8+ T cells sorted from blood, obtained in a trial of the OX40 agonist ivuxolimab. The receptors shown here come from an adult with an advanced solid tumor such as melanoma, head and neck, liver or kidney cancer.

V is TRBV27 and J is TRBJ2-3, with 8 bases matching TRBD2. Germline CDR1 and CDR2: MNHEY and SMNVEV (reference sequence). The trim removed 6 bases at V and 3 bases at J, leaving 8 bases unmatched. The CDR3 contains 15 residues. The CDR3 DNA is TGTGCCAGCAGAAGACTTAGCGGGATTACAGATACGCAGTATTTT. Its protein product is CASRRLSGITDTQYF.

V is TRBV28 and J is TRBJ2-5; 9 nucleotides match TRBD1. This CDR3 contains 17 residues. Germline loops: CDR1 MDHEN, CDR2 SYDVKM. The J segment lost 1 base and the V segment lost 1 base, leaving 7 bases of the junction unmatched. CDR3 nucleotide sequence: TGTGCCAGCAGTTTATCTCTGGGACAGGGAATCCAAGAGACCCAGTACTTC. Residues: CASSLSLGQGIQETQYF. Full variable domain (outside the CDR3, taken from reference TRBV28 and TRBJ2-5): DVKVTQSSRYLVKRTGEKVFLECVQDMDHENMFWYRQDPGLGLRLIYFSYDVKMKEKGDIPEGYSVSREKKERFSLILESASTNQTSMYLCASSLSLGQGIQETQYFGPGTRLLVL.

This sequence joins TRBV6-5 and TRBJ1-3, with TRBD1 as a possible D gene (6 bases). V was cut by 0 bases and J by 3 bases, with 12 bases left in between. CDR3 length equals 16 residues. Germline CDR1 is MNHEY and CDR2 is SVGAGI. This CDR3 reads CASSYSAGVSGNTIYF. The CDR3 DNA reads as TGTGCCAGCAGTTACTCGGCAGGGGTTAGTGGAAACACCATATATTTT.

The chain carries TRBV27 and TRBJ2-5; D not certain. V gave up 5 bases and J gave up 2 bases, with 6 bases separating them. This CDR3 is built from 12 residues. Germline CDR1 and CDR2: MNHEY and SMNVEV (reference sequence). Here the CDR3 DNA reads TGTGCCAGCAGTCCTAATCAAGAGACCCAGTACTTC. The encoded protein is CASSPNQETQYF.

The V gene is TRBV7-2, the J gene TRBJ2-4; TRBD2 matches at 8 bases. The germline gives CDR1 SGHTA, CDR2 FQGNSA. Losses at the gene ends were 5 bases for V and 1 base for J; bases not matched to a gene: 7. The CDR3 loop spans 16 amino acids. DNA of the CDR3: TGTGCCAGCAGCCCGGGGGGGAGAAAGGCCAAAAACATTCAGTACTTC. This gives the protein CASSPGGRKAKNIQYF.

This clone has just one count. This rearrangement joins TRBV5-1 to TRBJ1-1, with TRBD1 matching over 8 bases. CDR1 SGHRS and CDR2 YFSETQ come from the germline V gene. The V and J ends lost 4 bases and 5 bases, in that order; junction bases with no gene match: 7. The CDR3 runs to 14 residues. The CDR3 loop is CASSGQGFTTEAFF. The DNA for the CDR3 is TGCGCCAGCAGCGGACAGGGATTTACGACTGAAGCTTTCTTT.

This rearrangement joins TRBV4-3 to TRBJ2-2; maybe TRBD1 (5 bases). Germline CDR1 is LGHNA and CDR2 is YSLEER. Trimming took 0 bases from V and 5 from J, leaving 10 bases between them. The CDR3 length is 15 residues. The CDR3 here is CASSQDRGYTGELFF. CDR3 DNA: TGCGCCAGCAGCCAAGATAGGGGCTATACCGGGGAGCTGTTTTTT.

The CDR3 protein is CASSPTSGSPWIQYF. CDR3 nucleotides: TGTGCCAGCAGTCCGACTAGCGGGAGTCCCTGGATTCAGTACTTC. The chain recombines TRBV28 with TRBJ2-4, with 12 nucleotides matching TRBD2. Germline V gene data show CDR1 as MDHEN and CDR2 as SYDVKM. With V trimmed by 5 bases and J by 10 bases, 9 bases remained unmatched. This CDR3 has 15 residues. Full variable domain (outside the CDR3, taken from reference TRBV28 and TRBJ2-4): DVKVTQSSRYLVKRTGEKVFLECVQDMDHENMFWYRQDPGLGLRLIYFSYDVKMKEKGDIPEGYSVSREKKERFSLILESASTNQTSMYLCASSPTSGSPWIQYFGAGTRLSVL.

This clone was seen only a few times. The V and J genes are TRBV30 and TRBJ1-2; D unresolved. Germline loops: CDR1 GTSNPN, CDR2 SVGIG (reference sequence). The V gene lost 1 base and the J gene lost 0 bases, with 6 bases spanning the gap. This CDR3 is 13 amino acids long. CDR3 sequence: CAWSGTANYGYTF. The CDR3 nucleotides read TGTGCCTGGAGTGGCACAGCTAACTATGGCTACACCTTC.

This chain uses TRBV5-1 with TRBJ1-1; 8 bases line up with TRBD1. V lost 0 bases to trimming and J lost 0 bases; unmatched junction nucleotides: 4. Per the germline V gene, CDR1 is SGHRS and CDR2 is YFSETQ. CDR3 length: 16 amino acids. The CDR3 nucleotides are TGCGCCAGCAGCTTGGCTGAGACAGGGGTGAACACTGAAGCTTTCTTT. This encodes CASSLAETGVNTEAFF.

The genes are TRBV5-4 and TRBJ1-1, with TRBD1 identical over 10 bases. CDR1 is SGHNT and CDR2 is YYREEE in the germline V gene (reference sequence). V lost 5 bases and J lost 4; bases outside the gene matches: 11. This CDR3 comprises 16 residues. CDR3 sequence (DNA): TGTGCCAGCAGTGACAGGGGGCATTGGACGGGCACTGAAGCTTTCTTT. The encoded protein is CASSDRGHWTGTEAFF.

V usage is TRBV28 and J usage is TRBJ2-3, with D perhaps TRBD2 (6 bases). Trimming left V 5 bases short and J 14 bases short, with 11 bases between. Germline CDR1 and CDR2: MDHEN and SYDVKM. This CDR3 spans 10 amino acids. In DNA form, the CDR3 reads TGTGCCAGCAGTGCGGGGACTCGGTATTTT. It is translated as CASSAGTRYF.

The chain joins TRBV4-1 to TRBJ2-6; D is unresolved. CDR1 and CDR2 (germline): MGHRA, YSYEKL. Trimming took off 2 bases at V and 0 bases at J, with 8 bases between the two ends. The length of the CDR3 is 16 residues. The chain's CDR3 is CASSQSVHSGANVLTF. DNA for the CDR3: TGCGCCAGCAGCCAATCCGTACACTCTGGGGCCAACGTCCTGACTTTC.

V gene TRBV5-1 combines with J gene TRBJ1-2, with unresolved D. This CDR3 is 14 amino acids long. The V end was cut by 4 bases, the J end by 2 bases, with 12 bases between. Germline lookup yields CDR1 SGHRS and CDR2 YFSETQ. For the CDR3, the DNA is TGCGCCAGCAGCAGCGAAGCAGCAAACTATGGCTACACCTTC. Translating gives CASSSEAANYGYTF.

This clone appeared a single time. This rearrangement joins TRBV19 to TRBJ2-2; 8 bases line up with TRBD1. Trimming cost V 2 bases and J 7 bases; bases outside gene matches: 0. The CDR3 totals 13 residues. The germline V gene has CDR1 LNHDA and CDR2 SQIVND (reference sequence). CDR3 region: CASSITGGGELFF. The CDR3 DNA sequence: TGTGCCAGTAGTATAACAGGGGGCGGGGAGCTGTTTTTT.

The chain couples TRBV9 to TRBJ2-6; the D gene is possibly TRBD1 (5 bases). The CDR3 sequence is 18 residues long. Germline-derived CDR1 and CDR2 are SGDLS and YYNGEE. V was cut by 0 bases and J by 1 base, with 14 bases left in between. The CDR3 region has the DNA TGTGCCAGCAGCGTAGAAGGGGATGTGGGGTCTGGGGCCAACGTCCTGACTTTC. Residues: CASSVEGDVGSGANVLTF. The whole variable domain, filled in from reference TRBV9 and TRBJ2-6, reads DSGVTQTPKHLITATGQRVTLRCSPRSGDLSVYWYQQSLDQGLQFLIQYYNGEERAKGNILERFSAQQFPDLHSELNLSSLELGDSALYFCASSVEGDVGSGANVLTFGAGSRLTVL.

The rearrangement links TRBV18 to TRBJ2-7; 7 positions match TRBD2. Germline lookup yields CDR1 KGHSH and CDR2 LQKENI. The V gene end was trimmed by 0 bases and the J gene end by 6 bases; junction bases not matched to a gene: 11. The CDR3 has 16 amino acids. For the CDR3, the DNA is TGTGCCAGCTCACCACCGCGGCGTGGCGGGAGAGGCGAGCAGTACTTC. This encodes CASSPPRRGGRGEQYF. Together with reference TRBV18 and TRBJ2-7, the CDR3 gives the full variable domain: NAGVMQNPRHLVRRRGQEARLRCSPMKGHSHVYWYRQLPEEGLKFMVYLQKENIIDESGMPKERFSAEFPKEGPSILRIQQVVRGDSAAYFCASSPPRRGGRGEQYFGPGTRLTVT.

This rearrangement joins TRBV30 to TRBJ1-6, with 8 bases lining up with TRBD1. This CDR3 has 15 residues. J was trimmed by 7 bases and V by 0 bases; bases with no gene match: 5. Germline CDR1 GTSNPN, CDR2 SVGIG (reference sequence). The CDR3 DNA reads as TGTGCCTGGAGTGTCAGGGGGCAAAGAAATTCACCCCTCCACTTT. This translates into CAWSVRGQRNSPLHF.

The chain combines TRBV11-3 with TRBJ1-4; D not certain. The CDR3 spans 15 residues. V was cut by 0 bases and J by 4 bases, with 9 bases left in between. CDR1 SGHNT and CDR2 YENEEA come from the germline V gene. The CDR3 coding sequence is TGTGCCAGCAGCTTAGATGGACTAAATAATGAAAAACTGTTTTTT. Translated: CASSLDGLNNEKLFF.

In DNA form, the CDR3 reads TGTGCCAGCAGCCAAGGACAGGGGGCGTTCGGCGCTGGAAACACCATATATTTT. Translating gives CASSQGQGAFGAGNTIYF. V usage is TRBV4-2 and J usage is TRBJ1-3; 10 bases agree with TRBD1. Germline V CDR1 and CDR2: LGHNA, YNFKEQ. The V segment lost 1 base and the J segment 2 bases; nucleotides outside the gene matches: 8. The length of the CDR3 is 18 residues.

The chain is built from TRBV7-2 and TRBJ2-7; D possibly matches TRBD1 or TRBD2 (5 bases each). V was shortened by 6 bases and J by 6 bases, with 12 bases between the two germline ends. The germline CDR1 and CDR2 sequences are SGHTA and FQGNSA. The CDR3 loop spans 12 amino acids. The CDR3: CASSLRGVEQYF. In DNA, the CDR3 is TGTGCCAGCAGTTTAAGAGGGGTCGAGCAGTACTTC.